The T cell receptor beta chain described here comes from a study of graft-versus-host responses after intestinal transplantation. On the study more broadly: Recipients obtained multivisceral, liver-intestinal, or isolated intestinal transplants. Broader study findings: GvH clones surfaced in recipient marrow, some emerging earlier in ileum or blood. HvG clone declines early post-transplant were associated with peak circulating GvH levels. Subjects displaying graft-donor T cell macrochimerism possessed elevated graft-versus-host to host-versus-graft clonal ratios inside allografts.

TCRdb keeps only in-frame clones here, not all; method: immunoSEQ multiplex PCR. The repertoire has 130,000 or so clones, roughly 92% of them found once; the top ten carry around 0.16%. This clone was observed once. What it binds is not known. V was shortened by 5 bases and J by 2 bases, with 16 bases between the two germline ends. The V gene's germline CDR1 is SGHVS and CDR2 FQNEAQ. The CDR3 runs to 15 residues. This rearrangement joins TRBV7-8 to TRBJ2-7, with D perhaps TRBD1 (5 bases). The sequences come from unstimulated CD4+ T cells sorted from spleen or lymph node cells, collected before intestinal transplant. The receptor comes from a human donor who received an intestinal transplant. CDR3 protein: CASSLLEGVPYEQYF. In DNA form, the CDR3 reads TGTGCCAGCAGCCTCCTGGAAGGGGTGCCCTACGAGCAGTACTTC.